The clone carrying this T cell receptor (beta chain) was recorded many times. Its antigen remains unidentified. This sample is part of a study of CD8 T cells in ankylosing spondylitis. Overall study results and limits: Reportedly, disease-linked clones are significantly enriched in ankylosing spondylitis patients' matched synovial fluid. Those disease-linked clones were CD8+; they were also relatively rare in peripheral blood. Ankylosing spondylitis blood appeared to carry a characteristic TCR beta motif of fewer than 10 highly homologous variants.

Researchers built TCR beta libraries using quantitative 5'-RACE with molecular barcodes. TCRdb recomputed calls from the 5' RACE reads with MiXCR, one row per CDR3 protein. The repertoire holds 200,000 to 250,000 distinct CDR3 sequences, with 8% to 11% as singletons. V was shortened by 2 bases and J by 2 bases, with 6 bases between the two germline ends. The CDR3 sequence is 13 residues long. From germline, CDR1 is KGHSH and CDR2 LQKENI. This TCR came from a male donor with ankylosing spondylitis or in good health (not recorded which). The chain combines TRBV18 with TRBJ1-2, with D possibly TRBD1 on 6 matching bases. The sample was blood, either unsorted or a sorted T cell fraction (not recorded which). The CDR3 reads CASSPDRNYGYTF. CDR3 coding DNA: TGTGCCAGCTCACCAGACAGGAACTATGGCTACACCTTC.